This T cell receptor (beta chain) comes out of a study of control samples from healthy donors and cancer patients. CDR1 is LNHDA and CDR2 is SQIVND in the germline V gene (reference sequence). CDR3 length: 14 amino acids. V gave up 1 base and J gave up 7 bases, with 11 bases separating them. The data were produced by immunoSEQ multiplex PCR, yet TCRdb's version contains in-frame clones alone and is incomplete. The repertoire holds 95,000 to 150,000 clones, with around 87% as singletons. This sequence originates from a man in his sixties in good health. V and J are TRBV19 and TRBJ1-5; maybe TRBD1 (5 bases). The sequenced material came from blood. DNA of the CDR3: TGTGCCAGTAGTATAGCCGCAGGGATCCAGCCCCAGCATTTT. This codes for CASSIAAGIQPQHF.